Sequencing of this T cell receptor beta chain was carried out in a study of ipilimumab plus nivolumab after autologous stem cell transplantation. Study-level information: Patients received a median of roughly five ipilimumab and about 8 nivolumab doses. The myeloma cohort included high-risk transplant-naive patients and patients relapsing within 3 years of a first autologous transplant.

The length of the CDR3 is 15 residues. The germline V gene has CDR1 MDHEN and CDR2 SYDVKM. Trimming took off 6 bases at V and 3 bases at J, with 16 bases between the two ends. TCRdb's copy holds only in-frame clones and misses some; the assay was immunoSEQ multiplex PCR. The sample holds about 10,000 clones; around two thirds are singletons and the top ten take about 17%. Study observations and caveats: TCR repertoire, Treg phenotype and gut microbiota reportedly support more study of this approach.

With respect to this clone: Its antigen is undetermined.

Checkpoint therapy with ipilimumab 1 mg/kg began 14 to 28 days after transplant. V is TRBV28 and J is TRBJ2-3, with D unresolved. Sequenced material: PBMCs, taken in a trial of ipilimumab plus nivolumab as post-transplant consolidation. The sequence was collected from a female donor with multiple myeloma. CDR3 region: CASSFAPELTDTQYF. In nucleotides, the CDR3 is TGTGCCAGCAGCTTCGCCCCCGAACTGACAGATACGCAGTATTTT.